A selection of T cell receptor beta chains follows, all from one sample in a study of shared clonotypes between healthy human individuals. Method: immunoSEQ multiplex PCR; TCRdb's copy keeps in-frame clones and lacks some. The sample carries some 360,000 clones, over 70% recorded once. Material for sequencing was memory CD4+ T cells sorted from blood. Receptor source: a man younger than 40 in good health. Both conserved end residues are part of each CDR3. A D gene is named only where the DNA matches it firmly. Clone size is stated in some rows and not others, as once, few, many or a class when expanded.

NA | TRBJ1-2 | TRBD1 | TRBV2 | CASTQFGQGNDGYTF | TGTGCCAGCACCCAATTTGGACAGGGGAATGATGGCTACACCTTC
NA | TRBJ2-7 | NA | TRBV25-1 | CASSEGRGGEQYF | TGTGCCAGCAGTGAGGGCAGGGGGGGAGAGCAGTACTTC
NA | TRBJ1-2 | TRBD1 | TRBV27 | CASSFQGGFWANYGYTF | TGTGCCAGCAGTTTCCAGGGGGGGTTCTGGGCTAACTATGGCTACACCTTC
NA | TRBJ2-1 | NA | TRBV7-9 | CASSSRHYNEQFF | TGTGCCAGCAGCTCCCGTCACTACAATGAGCAGTTCTTC
many | TRBJ2-2 | NA | TRBV27 | CASRGHTGELFF | TGTGCCAGCAGGGGGCACACCGGGGAGCTGTTTTTT
few | TRBJ1-1 | TRBD1 | TRBV18 | CASLDRDATEAFF | TGTGCCAGCTTGGACAGGGATGCCACTGAAGCTTTCTTT
NA | TRBJ2-7 | TRBD1 | TRBV7-2 | CASSSGQGGLYEQYF | TGTGCCAGCAGCTCGGGACAGGGGGGGTTATACGAGCAGTACTTC
NA | TRBJ2-7 | NA | TRBV7-2 | CASSLVTGRSSYEQYF | TGTGCCAGCAGCTTAGTAACGGGGAGGAGCTCCTACGAGCAGTACTTC
NA | TRBJ1-1 | NA | TRBV6-1 | CASSDLGAVGTEAFF | TGTGCCAGCAGTGATCTCGGGGCCGTAGGCACTGAAGCTTTCTTT
once | TRBJ2-4 | NA | TRBV15 | CATSRRGLTKNIQYF | TGTGCCACCAGCAGGCGGGGCTTGACCAAAAACATTCAGTACTTC
few | TRBJ1-4 | TRBD1 | TRBV19 | CASKPPGYRGNEKLFF | TGTGCCAGTAAGCCCCCAGGTTACAGGGGTAATGAAAAACTGTTTTTT
NA | TRBJ2-7 | NA | TRBV5-1 | CASSLLQGTAGEQYF | TGCGCCAGCAGCTTGCTCCAGGGCACAGCGGGCGAGCAGTACTTC
NA | TRBJ1-1 | NA | TRBV28 | CASSPPASRANEAFF | TGTGCCAGCAGTCCGCCGGCCTCTAGAGCCAATGAAGCTTTCTTT
few | TRBJ2-3 | NA | TRBV10-1 | CASSDRQGGTDTQYF | TGCGCCAGCAGTGATCGGCAGGGCGGTACAGATACGCAGTATTTT
medium-sized | TRBJ1-1 | NA | TRBV30 | CAWFRTYNTEAFF | TGTGCCTGGTTTCGGACCTATAACACTGAAGCTTTCTTT
few | TRBJ2-1 | TRBD2 | TRBV5-3 | CARSSRTSGSYNEQFF | TGTGCCAGAAGCTCCAGGACTAGCGGGTCCTACAATGAGCAGTTCTTC
once | TRBJ2-7 | NA | TRBV2 | CASKRTGNLYEQYF | TGTGCCAGCAAACGAACGGGGAATCTCTACGAGCAGTACTTC
NA | TRBJ1-3 | NA | TRBV6-6 | CASSLGGNTIYF | TGTGCCAGCAGTTTAGGGGGAAACACCATATATTTT
NA | TRBJ2-2 | TRBD2 | TRBV18 | CASSPPGLAGNTGELFF | TGTGCCAGCTCACCACCCGGACTAGCGGGCAACACCGGGGAGCTGTTTTTT
NA | TRBJ2-7 | NA | TRBV2 | CASSIGRPIYEQYF | TGTGCCAGCAGTATAGGCAGGCCTATCTACGAGCAGTACTTC
NA | TRBJ2-3 | TRBD2 | TRBV7-6 | CASSPPGRELNTQYF | TGTGCCAGCAGCCCCCCGGGGCGGGAGCTAAATACGCAGTATTTT
NA | TRBJ2-7 | NA | TRBV2 | CASSGLVFEQYF | TGTGCCAGCAGTGGACTAGTGTTCGAGCAGTACTTC
many | TRBJ2-7 | NA | TRBV28 | CASNLYGNEQYF | TGTGCCAGCAATTTGTATGGGAACGAGCAGTACTTC
NA | TRBJ2-6 | TRBD1 | TRBV27 | CASSLGDRGPAPWANVLTF | TGTGCCAGCAGTTTAGGGGACAGGGGACCAGCCCCCTGGGCCAACGTCCTGACTTTC
NA | TRBJ1-5 | NA | TRBV5-1 | CASSLEGGGNQPQHF | TGCGCCAGCAGCTTGGAAGGGGGAGGCAATCAGCCCCAGCATTTT
NA | TRBJ2-2 | TRBD2 | TRBV9 | CASSVYLAGAPGELFF | TGTGCCAGCAGCGTATACCTGGCGGGAGCCCCCGGGGAGCTGTTTTTT
NA | TRBJ1-4 | NA | TRBV11-2 | CASSPRQGGSEKLFF | TGTGCCAGCAGCCCCCGGCAGGGAGGGAGTGAAAAACTGTTTTTT
few | TRBJ2-1 | TRBD2 | TRBV5-1 | CASSSFADIAGASGNEQFF | TGCGCCAGCAGCTCCTTTGCGGATATAGCGGGAGCCTCGGGCAATGAGCAGTTCTTC
NA | TRBJ2-7 | NA | TRBV7-9 | CASSLDRAYEQYF | TGTGCCAGCAGCTTAGACAGGGCCTACGAGCAGTACTTC
few | TRBJ2-7 | NA | TRBV2 | CASSRTADPYEQYF | TGTGCCAGCAGTCGGACGGCCGATCCTTACGAGCAGTACTTC
NA | TRBJ2-1 | TRBD2 | TRBV27 | CASSLPRGLAGVNEQFF | TGTGCCAGCAGTCTCCCCAGGGGACTAGCGGGAGTCAATGAGCAGTTCTTC
NA | TRBJ2-7 | NA | TRBV7-2 | CASSLIPYEQYF | TGTGCCAGCAGCTTGATTCCCTACGAGCAGTACTTC
NA | TRBJ2-3 | NA | TRBV7-9 | CASSSVASGRGITDTQYF | TGTGCCAGCAGCTCAGTGGCTAGCGGTAGGGGGATTACAGATACGCAGTATTTT
many | TRBJ1-5 | NA | TRBV19 | CASGGRSQHF | TGTGCCAGTGGGGGGCGGTCCCAGCATTTT
NA | TRBJ2-5 | TRBD2 | TRBV19 | CASSLAGAPETQYF | TGTGCCAGTTCACTAGCGGGAGCCCCAGAGACCCAGTACTTC
NA | TRBJ1-1 | NA | TRBV18 | CASSRGQESVAFF | TGTGCCAGCTCACGAGGGCAGGAGTCTGTGGCTTTCTTT
NA | TRBJ1-2 | NA | TRBV30 | CAWSAQTNYGYTF | TGTGCCTGGAGTGCCCAGACTAACTATGGCTACACCTTC
once | TRBJ2-2 | TRBD2 | TRBV5-3 | CARSSGTSSTGELFF | TGTGCCAGAAGCTCCGGGACTAGCAGTACCGGGGAGCTGTTTTTT
few | TRBJ2-7 | TRBD2 | TRBV27 | CASSLGSGRAGSSYEQYF | TGTGCCAGCAGTTTGGGGAGCGGGAGGGCCGGATCCTCCTACGAGCAGTACTTC
NA | TRBJ2-7 | NA | TRBV6-6 | CASSPTRLRTYEQYF | TGTGCCAGCAGTCCCACCCGGTTAAGAACCTACGAGCAGTACTTC
NA | TRBJ2-7 | NA | TRBV29-1 | CSAGTPYEQYF | TGCAGCGCCGGGACACCCTACGAGCAGTACTTC
few | TRBJ2-3 | NA | TRBV7-9 | CASSPGDPTDTQYF | TGTGCCAGCAGCCCCGGGGATCCCACAGATACGCAGTATTTT
once | TRBJ2-1 | NA | TRBV9 | CASSPGRIYNEQFF | TGTGCCAGCAGCCCGGGACGGATTTACAATGAGCAGTTCTTC
NA | TRBJ1-2 | TRBD1 | TRBV6-1 | CASSLSTGYNYGYTF | TGTGCCAGCAGCCTATCGACAGGGTATAACTATGGCTACACCTTC
NA | TRBJ2-3 | NA | TRBV6-1 | CAADDWGTDTQYF | TGTGCCGCAGACGACTGGGGCACAGATACGCAGTATTTT
NA | TRBJ2-7 | TRBD1 | TRBV27 | CASSSRQGYEQYF | TGTGCCAGCAGTTCCCGACAGGGCTACGAGCAGTACTTC
NA | TRBJ1-2 | NA | TRBV15 | CATSRDAGRNYGYTF | TGTGCCACCAGCAGAGATGCGGGCAGGAACTATGGCTACACCTTC
NA | TRBJ1-2 | NA | TRBV25-1 | CASRDGSLANYGYTF | TGTGCCAGCAGGGATGGCAGTCTGGCTAACTATGGCTACACCTTC
few | TRBJ2-1 | TRBD2 | TRBV18 | CASSPALAGVSYNEQFF | TGTGCCAGCTCACCCGCCTTAGCGGGAGTTTCCTACAATGAGCAGTTCTTC
NA | TRBJ1-5 | TRBD1 | TRBV4-1 | CASSRGTGGDNQPQHF | TGCGCCAGCAGCCGCGGGACAGGGGGCGACAATCAGCCCCAGCATTTT
many | TRBJ2-7 | TRBD1 | TRBV10-1 | CASSSGQGYEQYF | TGCGCCAGCAGCTCGGGACAGGGCTACGAGCAGTACTTC
few | TRBJ2-7 | NA | TRBV6-1 | CASSEGFHPGTYEQYF | TGTGCCAGCAGTGAAGGGTTCCACCCGGGCACCTACGAGCAGTACTTC
few | TRBJ1-2 | TRBD1 | TRBV5-1 | CASSLDGTGGTWGGYTF | TGCGCCAGCAGCCTCGACGGGACAGGGGGTACCTGGGGTGGCTACACCTTC
NA | TRBJ2-1 | NA | TRBV5-1 | CASSQDGYNEQFF | TGCGCCAGCAGCCAGGACGGATACAATGAGCAGTTCTTC